This entry is about one T cell receptor (beta chain). Its antigen remains unidentified. This sample is drawn from a study of cytomegalovirus exposure and HLA in healthy donors. It was with 60 Vbeta and 13 Jbeta primers that the PCR ran. Only in-frame clones appear in the TCRdb table, and some are missing; sequencing was by immunoSEQ multiplex PCR. The sample gives 150,000 to 170,000 clones, approximately 72% of which show up once; 2.8% is in the top ten. General study findings and limits: By HLA locus, TCR association rates varied in a later analysis, with DRB1 showing the most and HLA-C the fewest.

The specimen sequenced was PBMCs. This clonotype was sampled from a man younger than 35 in good health and CMV-seronegative.

The CDR3: CAISEGTSGNTIYF. The CDR3 coding sequence is TGTGCCATCAGTGAGGGCACCTCTGGAAACACCATATATTTT. This rearrangement joins TRBV10-3 to TRBJ1-3; D call uncertain. The length of the CDR3 is 14 residues. CDR1 ENHRY and CDR2 SYGVKD come from the germline V gene. Trimming pared 2 bases from V and 0 bases from J, leaving 5 bases between.